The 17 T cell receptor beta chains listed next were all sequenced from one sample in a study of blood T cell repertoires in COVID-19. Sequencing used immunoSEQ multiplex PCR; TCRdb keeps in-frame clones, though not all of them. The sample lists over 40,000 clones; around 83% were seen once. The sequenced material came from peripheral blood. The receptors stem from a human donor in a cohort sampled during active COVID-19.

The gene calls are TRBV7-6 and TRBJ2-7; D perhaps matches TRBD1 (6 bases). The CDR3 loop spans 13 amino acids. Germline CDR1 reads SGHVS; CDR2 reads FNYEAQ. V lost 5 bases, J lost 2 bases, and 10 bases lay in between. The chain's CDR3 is CASSLGTTYEQYF. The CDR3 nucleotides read TGTGCCAGCAGCCTCGGGACAACCTACGAGCAGTACTTC.

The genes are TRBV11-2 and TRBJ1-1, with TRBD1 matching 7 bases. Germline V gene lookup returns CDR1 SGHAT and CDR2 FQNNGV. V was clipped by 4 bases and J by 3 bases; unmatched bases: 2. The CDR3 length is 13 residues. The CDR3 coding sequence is TGTGCCAGCAGCTACACAGGGGACACTGAAGCTTTCTTT. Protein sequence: CASSYTGDTEAFF.

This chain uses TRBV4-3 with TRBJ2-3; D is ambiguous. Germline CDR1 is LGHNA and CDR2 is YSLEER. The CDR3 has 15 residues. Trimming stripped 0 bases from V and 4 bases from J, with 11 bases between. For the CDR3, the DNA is TGCGCCAGCAGCCAAGACAGTACCAATGCAGATACGCAGTATTTT. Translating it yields CASSQDSTNADTQYF.

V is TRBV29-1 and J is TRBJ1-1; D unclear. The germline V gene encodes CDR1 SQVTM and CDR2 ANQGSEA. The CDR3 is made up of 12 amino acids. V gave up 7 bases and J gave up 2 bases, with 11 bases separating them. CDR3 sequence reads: CSGTAQNTEAFF. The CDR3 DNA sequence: TGCAGCGGGACTGCCCAAAACACTGAAGCTTTCTTT.

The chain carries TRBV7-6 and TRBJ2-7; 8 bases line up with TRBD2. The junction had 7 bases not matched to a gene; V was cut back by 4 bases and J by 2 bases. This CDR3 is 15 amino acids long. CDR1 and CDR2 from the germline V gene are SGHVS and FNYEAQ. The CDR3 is CASSWASGLTYEQYF. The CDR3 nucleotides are TGTGCCAGCAGCTGGGCTAGCGGGTTGACCTACGAGCAGTACTTC. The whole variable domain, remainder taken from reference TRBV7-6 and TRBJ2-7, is GAGVSQSPRYKVTKRGQDVALRCDPISGHVSLYWYRQALGQGPEFLTYFNYEAQQDKSGLPNDRFSAERPEGSISTLTIQRTEQRDSAMYRCASSWASGLTYEQYFGPGTRLTVT.

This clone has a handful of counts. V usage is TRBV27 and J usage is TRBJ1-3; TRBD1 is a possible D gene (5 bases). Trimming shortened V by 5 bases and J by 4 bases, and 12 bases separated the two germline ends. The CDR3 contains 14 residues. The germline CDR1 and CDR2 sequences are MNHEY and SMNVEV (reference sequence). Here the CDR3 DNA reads TGTGCCAGCAGTCCTCAGGGATTCGGAAACACCATATATTTT. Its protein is CASSPQGFGNTIYF.

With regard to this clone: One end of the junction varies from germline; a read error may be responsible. DNA of the CDR3: TGTGCTAGCAGTTTAGGACTAGCGGGAGAAAGCACGCAGTATTTT. It codes for CASSLGLAGESTQYF. V usage is TRBV7-7 and J usage is TRBJ2-3; 13 bases fit TRBD2. Germline CDR1 reads SSHAT; CDR2 reads FNYEAQ (reference sequence). The CDR3 length is 15 residues.

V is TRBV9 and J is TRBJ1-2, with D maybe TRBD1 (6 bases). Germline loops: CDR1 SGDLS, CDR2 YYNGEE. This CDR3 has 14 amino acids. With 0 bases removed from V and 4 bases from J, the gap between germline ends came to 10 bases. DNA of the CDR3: TGTGCCAGCAGCGTAGACCCGACAGGCTATGGCTACACCTTC. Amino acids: CASSVDPTGYGYTF.

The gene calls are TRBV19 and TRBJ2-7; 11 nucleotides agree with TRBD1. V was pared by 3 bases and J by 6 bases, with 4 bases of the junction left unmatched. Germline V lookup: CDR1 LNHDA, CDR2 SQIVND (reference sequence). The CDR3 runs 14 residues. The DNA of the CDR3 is TGTGCCAGTAGTATGGGGGACAGGGGGGCCGAGCAGTACTTC. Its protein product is CASSMGDRGAEQYF. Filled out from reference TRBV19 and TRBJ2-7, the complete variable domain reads DGGITQSPKYLFRKEGQNVTLSCEQNLNHDAMYWYRQDPGQGLRLIYYSQIVNDFQKGDIAEGYSVSREKKESFPLTVTSAQKNPTAFYLCASSMGDRGAEQYFGPGTRLTVT.

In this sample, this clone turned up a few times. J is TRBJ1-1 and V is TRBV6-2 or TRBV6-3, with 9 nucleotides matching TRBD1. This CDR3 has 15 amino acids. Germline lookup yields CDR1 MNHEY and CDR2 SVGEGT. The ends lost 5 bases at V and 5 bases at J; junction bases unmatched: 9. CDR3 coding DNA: TGTGCCAGCAGTCCAGAGACAGGGGGAACAACTGAAGCTTTCTTT. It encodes CASSPETGGTTEAFF.

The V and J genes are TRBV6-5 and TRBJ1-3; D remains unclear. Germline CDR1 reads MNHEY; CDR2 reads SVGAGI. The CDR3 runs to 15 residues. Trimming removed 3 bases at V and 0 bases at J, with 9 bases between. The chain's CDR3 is CASSYGRDSGNTIYF. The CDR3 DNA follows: TGTGCCAGCAGTTATGGGCGAGACTCTGGAAACACCATATATTTT.

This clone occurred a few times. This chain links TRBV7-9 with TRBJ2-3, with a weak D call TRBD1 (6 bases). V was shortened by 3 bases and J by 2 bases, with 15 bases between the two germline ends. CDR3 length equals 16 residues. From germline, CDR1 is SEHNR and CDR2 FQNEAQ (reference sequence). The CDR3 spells CASSLGWGHNTDTQYF. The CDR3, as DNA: TGTGCCAGCAGCTTGGGATGGGGGCACAACACAGATACGCAGTATTTT.

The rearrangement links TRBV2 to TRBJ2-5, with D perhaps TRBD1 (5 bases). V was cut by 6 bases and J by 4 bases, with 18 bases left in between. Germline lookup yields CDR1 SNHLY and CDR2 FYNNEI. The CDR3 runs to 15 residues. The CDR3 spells CASRYQGSPGETQYF. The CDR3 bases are TGTGCCAGCAGGTACCAGGGCTCTCCGGGAGAGACCCAGTACTTC.

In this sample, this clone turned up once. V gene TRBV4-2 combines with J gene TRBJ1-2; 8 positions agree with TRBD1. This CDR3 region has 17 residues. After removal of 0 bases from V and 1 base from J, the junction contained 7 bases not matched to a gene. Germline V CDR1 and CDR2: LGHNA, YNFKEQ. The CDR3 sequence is CASSQDWGTGFNYGYTF. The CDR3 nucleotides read TGTGCCAGCAGCCAAGATTGGGGGACAGGCTTTAACTATGGCTACACCTTC.

CDR3 DNA: TGCGCCAGCAGCCAAGAACAGGGCTGGGGAGAGACCCAGTACTTC. Protein: CASSQEQGWGETQYF. This chain joins TRBV4-3 and TRBJ2-5, with a tentative D call TRBD1 (6 bases). Germline values: CDR1 LGHNA, CDR2 YSLEER. V lost 0 bases to trimming and J lost 4 bases, with 12 bases between them. CDR3 length: 15 residues.

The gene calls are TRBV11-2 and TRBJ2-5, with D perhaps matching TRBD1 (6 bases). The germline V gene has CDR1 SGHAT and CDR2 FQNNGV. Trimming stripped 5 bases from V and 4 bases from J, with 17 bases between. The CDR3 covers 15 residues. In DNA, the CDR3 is TGTGCCAGCAGCCTCCAGGGGAAGGTAGGAGAGACCCAGTACTTC. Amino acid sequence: CASSLQGKVGETQYF.

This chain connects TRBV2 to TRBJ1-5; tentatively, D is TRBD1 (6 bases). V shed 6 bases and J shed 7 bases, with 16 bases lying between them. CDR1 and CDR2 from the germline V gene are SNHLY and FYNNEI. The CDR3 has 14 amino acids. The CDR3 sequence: CASRAGELGQPQHF. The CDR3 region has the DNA TGTGCCAGCAGAGCAGGGGAGTTAGGGCAGCCCCAGCATTTT.